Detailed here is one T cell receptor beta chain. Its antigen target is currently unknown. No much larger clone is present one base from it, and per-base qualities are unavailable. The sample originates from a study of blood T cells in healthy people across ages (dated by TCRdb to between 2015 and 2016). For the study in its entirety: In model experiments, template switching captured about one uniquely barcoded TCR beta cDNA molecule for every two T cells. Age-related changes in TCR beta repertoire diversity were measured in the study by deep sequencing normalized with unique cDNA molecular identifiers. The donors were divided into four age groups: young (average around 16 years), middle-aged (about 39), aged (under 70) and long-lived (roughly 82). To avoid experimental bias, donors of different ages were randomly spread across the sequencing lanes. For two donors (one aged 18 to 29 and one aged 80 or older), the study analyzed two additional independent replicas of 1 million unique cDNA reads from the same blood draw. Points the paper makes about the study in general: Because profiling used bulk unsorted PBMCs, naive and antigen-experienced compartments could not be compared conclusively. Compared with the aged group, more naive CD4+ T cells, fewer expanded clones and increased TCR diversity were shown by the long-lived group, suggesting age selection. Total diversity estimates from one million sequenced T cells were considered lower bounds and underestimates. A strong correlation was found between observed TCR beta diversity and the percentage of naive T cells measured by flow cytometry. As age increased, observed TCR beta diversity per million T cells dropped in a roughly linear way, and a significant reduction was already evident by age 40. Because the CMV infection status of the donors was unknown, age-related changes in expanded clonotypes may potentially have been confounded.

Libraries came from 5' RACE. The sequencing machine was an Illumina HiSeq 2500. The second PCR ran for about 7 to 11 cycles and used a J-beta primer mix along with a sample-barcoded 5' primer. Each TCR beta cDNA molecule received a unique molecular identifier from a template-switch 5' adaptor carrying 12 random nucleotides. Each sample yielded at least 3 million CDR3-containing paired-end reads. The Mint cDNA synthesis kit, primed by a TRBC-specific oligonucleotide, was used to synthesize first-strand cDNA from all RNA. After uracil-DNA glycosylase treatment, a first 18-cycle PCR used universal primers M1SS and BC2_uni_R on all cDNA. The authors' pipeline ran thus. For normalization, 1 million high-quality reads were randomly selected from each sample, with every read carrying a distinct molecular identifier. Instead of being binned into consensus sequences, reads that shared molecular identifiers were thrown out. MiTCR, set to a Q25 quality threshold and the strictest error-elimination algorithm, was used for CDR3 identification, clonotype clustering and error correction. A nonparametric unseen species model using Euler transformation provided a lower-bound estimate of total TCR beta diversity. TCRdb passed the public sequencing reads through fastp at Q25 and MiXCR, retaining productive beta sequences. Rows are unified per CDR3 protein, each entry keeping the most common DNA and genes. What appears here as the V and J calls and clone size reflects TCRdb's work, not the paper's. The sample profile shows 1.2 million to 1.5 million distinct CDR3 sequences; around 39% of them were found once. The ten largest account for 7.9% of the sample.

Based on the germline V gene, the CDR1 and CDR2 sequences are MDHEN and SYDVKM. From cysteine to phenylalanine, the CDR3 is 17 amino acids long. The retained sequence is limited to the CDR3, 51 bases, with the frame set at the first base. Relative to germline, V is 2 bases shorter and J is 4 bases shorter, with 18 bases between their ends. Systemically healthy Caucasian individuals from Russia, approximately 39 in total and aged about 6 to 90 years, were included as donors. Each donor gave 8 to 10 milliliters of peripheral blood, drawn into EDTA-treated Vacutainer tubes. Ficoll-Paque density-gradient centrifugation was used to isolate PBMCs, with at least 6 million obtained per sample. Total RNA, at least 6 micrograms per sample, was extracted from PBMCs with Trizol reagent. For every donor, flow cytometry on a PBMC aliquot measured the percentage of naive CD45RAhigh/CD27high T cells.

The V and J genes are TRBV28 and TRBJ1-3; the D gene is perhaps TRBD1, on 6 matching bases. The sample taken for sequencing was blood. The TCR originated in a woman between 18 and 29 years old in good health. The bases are TGTGCCAGCAGTTTAGACAGGACGACCCGATGGGGAAACACCATATATTTT. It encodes CASSLDRTTRWGNTIYF.